This TCR beta chain stems from a study of T cell repertoires in cytomegalovirus infection. Study information: Recently identified HLA-C-restricted and well-studied HLA-B-restricted CMV epitopes were used. Public TCR beta signatures indicated both CMV infection and matching HLA type. Findings and limits, study-wide: Within the response measured ex vivo, HLA-C-restricted CMV-specific TCR beta clonotypes were dominant. Cumulative public TCR beta family frequency identified carriers of CMV plus the relevant HLA.

This clonotype turned up a few times. Its antigen is unidentified. MiXCR was run by TCRdb on the reads, yielding one entry per CDR3 protein. The data hold about a million distinct CDR3 sequences, with roughly 30% observed a single time. V lost 2 bases, J lost 10 bases, and 6 bases stayed unmatched. From germline, CDR1 is SGDLS and CDR2 YYNGEE. The CDR3 extends over 14 amino acids. The TCR was taken from a human donor in good health (CMV status not recorded). Some clones in this sample may be carry-over from other donors' samples. The sequences come from cultured CD8+ T cells from PBMCs, collected from culture after CMV antigen stimulation. The V and J genes are TRBV9 and TRBJ2-1; 10 positions match TRBD2. CDR3 protein: CASSVTSGDIEQFF. The CDR3 DNA follows: TGTGCCAGCAGCGTCACTAGCGGGGACATAGAGCAGTTCTTC.